Shown below are 15 T cell receptor beta chains from a single sample sequenced in a study of blood T cell repertoires in COVID-19 (dated by TCRdb to about 2020). To prepare the library, the immunoSEQ multiplex PCR assay was applied. TCRdb provides this immuneACCESS table in a form limited to in-frame rearrangements. Some clones are lacking; in checked studies, under half of them reflect an unresolved V gene, and why the rest are absent is not known. Counted in this sample were about 300,000 clones; roughly 83% of them appeared once. Around 1.6% of the sample comes from the top ten. Input material: peripheral blood. The receptor source for this set is a woman in her forties or fifties with acute or convalescent COVID-19.

J is TRBJ1-1 and V is TRBV5-1; 7 nucleotides line up with TRBD1. CDR3 length equals 12 residues. J lost 7 bases, V lost 3 bases, and 3 bases had no gene match. The germline V gene has CDR1 SGHRS and CDR2 YFSETQ. DNA of the CDR3: TGCGCCAGCAGCTCCCGGGACAGTGAAGCTTTCTTT. Translated, it gives CASSSRDSEAFF.

V usage is TRBV10-3 and J usage is TRBJ2-1, with TRBD2 identical over 16 bases. The trim removed 6 bases at V and 7 bases at J, leaving 12 bases unmatched. Germline CDR1 ENHRY, CDR2 SYGVKD. The CDR3 has 18 residues. The CDR3 sequence: CAIRGLAGGPGVRNEQFF. The CDR3 coding sequence is TGTGCCATCAGGGGACTAGCGGGAGGGCCGGGGGTGCGTAATGAGCAGTTCTTC.

The J gene is TRBJ2-5, the V gene TRBV2, with 8 nucleotides matching TRBD2. Per germline, CDR1 SNHLY and CDR2 FYNNEI. CDR3 length equals 15 residues. V was clipped by 3 bases and J by 4 bases; unmatched bases: 7. The CDR3 is CASSESGRGSETQYF. The CDR3 nucleotides read TGTGCCAGCAGTGAGTCCGGGAGGGGATCAGAGACCCAGTACTTC.

This rearrangement joins TRBV27 to TRBJ1-5, with D possibly TRBD1 on 5 matching bases. V was pared by 5 bases and J by 4 bases, with 12 bases between. This CDR3 is 14 amino acids long. Germline CDR1 and CDR2: MNHEY and SMNVEV (reference sequence). CDR3 loop: CASSRGLLNQPQHF. CDR3 nucleotide sequence: TGTGCCAGCAGTCGGGGACTCCTTAATCAGCCCCAGCATTTT.

The chain carries TRBV30 and TRBJ1-2; D perhaps matches TRBD1 (5 bases). This CDR3 has 14 residues. Trimming took 3 bases from V and 8 from J, leaving 19 bases between them. CDR1 and CDR2 (germline): GTSNPN, SVGIG (reference sequence). The CDR3 loop is CAWRGGAERRGYTF. DNA of the CDR3: TGTGCCTGGAGGGGGGGAGCAGAACGGAGGGGCTACACCTTC.

This clone has only one observation. The chain links TRBV27 to TRBJ1-1; 7 positions agree with TRBD1. Germline CDR1 reads MNHEY; CDR2 reads SMNVEV (reference sequence). This CDR3 region has 14 residues. With V trimmed by 8 bases and J by 0 bases, 6 bases remained unmatched. The CDR3 DNA reads as TGTGCCAGCCACAGGGGAGATTTGAACACTGAAGCTTTCTTT. As protein: CASHRGDLNTEAFF.

This rearrangement joins TRBV3-1 (or the pseudogene TRBV3-2) to TRBJ2-3, with 9 nucleotides matching TRBD2. Trimming at V came to 5 bases and at J to 6 bases, leaving 9 bases not matched to a gene. Germline lookup yields CDR1 LGHDT and CDR2 YNNKEL (reference sequence). CDR3 length: 15 amino acids. CDR3 sequence: CASSAFSGSSDTQYF. The CDR3 DNA is TGTGCCAGCAGCGCCTTTAGCGGGAGTTCGGATACGCAGTATTTT.

This clone was picked up one time. This sequence joins TRBV30 and TRBJ2-5, with 7 bases identical to TRBD2. Germline V gene data show CDR1 as GTSNPN and CDR2 as SVGIG (reference sequence). This CDR3 is 16 amino acids long. The J segment lost 4 bases and the V segment lost 0 bases, leaving 11 bases of the junction unmatched. The CDR3 protein is CAWSVLFAGAGETQYF. In nucleotides, the CDR3 is TGTGCCTGGAGTGTCTTGTTTGCGGGAGCAGGAGAGACCCAGTACTTC.

V usage is TRBV7-2 and J usage is TRBJ1-2; 9 bases map to TRBD1. J was trimmed by 5 bases and V by 4 bases; bases with no gene match: 8. The CDR3 loop spans 15 amino acids. Germline V gene lookup returns CDR1 SGHTA and CDR2 FQGNSA. DNA for the CDR3: TGTGCCAGCAGCTCCACAGGGGGCGCAGGGTATGGCTACACCTTC. It specifies CASSSTGGAGYGYTF.

This clone appeared a single time. The same CDR3 arises from other DNA sequences in this sample as well. V usage is TRBV4-1 and J usage is TRBJ2-7; 9 nucleotides agree with TRBD2. Trimming cost V 1 base and J 2 bases; bases outside gene matches: 3. The CDR3 spans 15 residues. Germline V lookup: CDR1 MGHRA, CDR2 YSYEKL. The chain's CDR3 is CASSQGLAGPYEQYF. The CDR3 nucleotides read TGCGCCAGCAGCCAAGGCCTAGCGGGACCCTACGAGCAGTACTTC.

This clone was found once. This chain links TRBV9 with TRBJ2-1; D possibly corresponds to TRBD2 (5 bases). V shed 2 bases and J shed 10 bases, with 10 bases lying between them. The CDR3 totals 12 residues. Per the germline V gene, CDR1 is SGDLS and CDR2 is YYNGEE. CDR3 bases: TGTGCCAGCAGCGTCCGGGGTGAGGAGCAGTTCTTC. Encoded protein: CASSVRGEEQFF.

The V gene is TRBV25-1, the J gene TRBJ2-1, with 7 bases lining up with TRBD1. Germline V gives CDR1 MGHDK, CDR2 SYGVNS. V dropped 4 bases and J dropped 7; count of bases not matched to a gene: 7. This CDR3 spans 14 amino acids. This chain's CDR3 is CASSGYRGRNEQFF. CDR3 bases: TGTGCCAGCAGTGGATACAGGGGAAGGAATGAGCAGTTCTTC. Looking up the rest from reference TRBV25-1 and TRBJ2-1 gives the full variable domain: EADIYQTPRYLVIGTGKKITLECSQTMGHDKMYWYQQDPGMELHLIHYSYGVNSTEKGDLSSESTVSRIRTEHFPLTLESARPSHTSQYLCASSGYRGRNEQFFGPGTRLTVL.

This chain connects TRBV5-4 to TRBJ2-1, with 12 bases aligning to TRBD2. The CDR3 loop spans 16 amino acids. Germline trimming cut 2 bases from V and 4 bases from J; bases unmatched to any gene: 4. Looked up from germline, CDR1 is SGHNT and CDR2 is YYREEE (reference sequence). The CDR3: CASSFRLAGDYNEQFF. CDR3 coding DNA: TGTGCCAGCAGCTTCAGACTAGCGGGGGATTACAATGAGCAGTTCTTC.

The rearrangement uses TRBV30 and TRBJ2-7, with 13 bases matching TRBD2. Trimming at V came to 2 bases and at J to 6 bases, leaving 19 bases not matched to a gene. The CDR3 consists of 19 residues. Germline V CDR1 and CDR2: GTSNPN, SVGIG (reference sequence). CDR3 nucleotide sequence: TGTGCCTGGAGTCCAGGCCGGACTAGCGGGAGTTTGTCTATGGTCGAGCAGTACTTC. It specifies CAWSPGRTSGSLSMVEQYF.

The genes are TRBV5-1 and TRBJ2-2, with TRBD2 matching over 14 bases. V trimming: 0 bases; J trimming: 8 bases; junction bases outside the gene matches: 3. The germline CDR1 and CDR2 sequences are SGHRS and YFSETQ. The CDR3 runs 16 residues. The DNA of the CDR3 is TGCGCCAGCAGCTTGGGGGGACTAGCGGGAGCAGGGGAGCTGTTTTTT. This encodes CASSLGGLAGAGELFF.